What follows is one T cell receptor (beta chain) and its context. The CDR3 consists of 17 residues. V lost 0 bases to trimming and J lost 3 bases, with 13 bases between them. Per the germline V gene, CDR1 is SGHNT and CDR2 is YYREEE (reference sequence). The data are from a study of shared clonotypes between healthy human individuals. TCRdb's copy holds only in-frame clones and misses some; the assay was immunoSEQ multiplex PCR. The data show about 2 million clones, 85% to 95% seen once. This receptor was obtained from a man aged 18 to 29 in good health. Sequencing was performed on naive CD4+ T cells sorted from blood. Subset of the sample: CD45RA+ positively selected. J is TRBJ1-6 and V is TRBV5-4; no firm D call. For the CDR3, the DNA is TGTGCCAGCAGCTTGGGGCCCGGGAACAACTATAATTCACCCCTCCACTTT. Translated: CASSLGPGNNYNSPLHF.